A selection of T cell receptor beta chains follows, all from one sample in a study of cytomegalovirus exposure and HLA in healthy donors. The protocol was immunoSEQ multiplex PCR, while the TCRdb copy is restricted to in-frame clones and leaves out a portion. The sample holds 200,000 to 250,000 clones; around 80% are singletons and the top ten take roughly 2.5%. The sequenced sample was PBMCs. All receptors derive from a woman in her sixties in good health and CMV-seropositive. Each CDR3 is given with its conserved first and last residue. Each record gives: D gene, J gene, clone size, V gene, CDR3 protein, CDR3 DNA. The D gene is left open where the match is weak. The size of a clone is reported for some rows only, either as once, few or many, or as a class for expanded clones.

d_gene: TRBD1
j_gene: TRBJ1-1
abundance: -
v_gene: TRBV5-1
CDR3aa: CASSLGTGLTEAFF
CDR3nt: TGCGCCAGCAGCTTAGGGACAGGGTTAACTGAAGCTTTCTTT

d_gene: -
j_gene: TRBJ2-7
abundance: -
v_gene: TRBV5-1
CDR3aa: CASSPNRESEQYF
CDR3nt: TGCGCCAGCAGCCCAAACAGGGAGAGCGAGCAGTACTTC

d_gene: TRBD2
j_gene: TRBJ2-7
abundance: -
v_gene: TRBV6-5
CDR3aa: CASSYTSGTYEQYF
CDR3nt: TGTGCCAGCAGTTACACTAGCGGGACCTACGAGCAGTACTTC

d_gene: -
j_gene: TRBJ2-2
abundance: once
v_gene: TRBV7-3
CDR3aa: CASSPSGGTGELFF
CDR3nt: TGTGCCAGCAGCCCCTCCGGGGGCACCGGGGAGCTGTTTTTT

d_gene: -
j_gene: TRBJ2-3
abundance: -
v_gene: TRBV29-1
CDR3aa: CSVVGEPSTDTQYF
CDR3nt: TGCAGCGTTGTGGGCGAACCCTCCACAGATACGCAGTATTTT

d_gene: -
j_gene: TRBJ2-1
abundance: once
v_gene: TRBV7-2
CDR3aa: CASSLLPSSYNEQFF
CDR3nt: TGTGCCAGCAGCTTACTCCCCAGCTCCTACAATGAGCAGTTCTTC

d_gene: -
j_gene: TRBJ2-3
abundance: -
v_gene: TRBV18
CDR3aa: CASSRPDTQYF
CDR3nt: TGTGCCAGCTCGCGGCCGGATACGCAGTATTTT

d_gene: -
j_gene: TRBJ2-2
abundance: -
v_gene: TRBV5-1
CDR3aa: CASSLEQAGEIGELFF
CDR3nt: TGCGCCAGCAGCTTGGAACAGGCAGGGGAAATCGGGGAGCTGTTTTTT

d_gene: -
j_gene: TRBJ1-2
abundance: few
v_gene: TRBV19
CDR3aa: CASTGTNYGYTF
CDR3nt: TGTGCCAGTACGGGGACTAACTATGGCTACACCTTC

d_gene: TRBD2
j_gene: TRBJ2-7
abundance: -
v_gene: TRBV10-3
CDR3aa: CAISETSGRHEQYF
CDR3nt: TGTGCCATCAGTGAGACTAGCGGGAGACACGAGCAGTACTTC

d_gene: TRBD1
j_gene: TRBJ2-6
abundance: -
v_gene: TRBV29-1
CDR3aa: CSVGQLSGANVLTF
CDR3nt: TGCAGCGTGGGACAGCTCTCTGGGGCCAACGTCCTGACTTTC

d_gene: -
j_gene: TRBJ1-1
abundance: -
v_gene: TRBV13
CDR3aa: CASSFGDLRRTEAFF
CDR3nt: TGTGCCAGCAGCTTTGGGGACTTGAGGAGGACTGAAGCTTTCTTT

d_gene: -
j_gene: TRBJ1-1
abundance: -
v_gene: TRBV6-6
CDR3aa: CASSYTGRRDTEAFF
CDR3nt: TGTGCCAGCAGTTACACGGGACGGAGGGACACTGAAGCTTTCTTT

d_gene: TRBD2
j_gene: TRBJ2-1
abundance: -
v_gene: TRBV29-1
CDR3aa: CSVRGLAGASYNEQFF
CDR3nt: TGCAGCGTTCGGGGACTAGCGGGAGCAAGCTACAATGAGCAGTTCTTC

d_gene: -
j_gene: TRBJ1-1
abundance: once
v_gene: TRBV6-5
CDR3aa: CASSYSTGTEAFF
CDR3nt: TGTGCCAGCAGTTACTCGACAGGCACTGAAGCTTTCTTT

d_gene: TRBD1
j_gene: TRBJ2-7
abundance: -
v_gene: TRBV28
CDR3aa: CASSLGTGALYEQYF
CDR3nt: TGTGCCAGCAGTTTAGGGACAGGGGCCCTCTACGAGCAGTACTTC

d_gene: TRBD2
j_gene: TRBJ2-1
abundance: few
v_gene: TRBV9
CDR3aa: CASSGQVTLAGFEQFF
CDR3nt: TGTGCCAGCAGCGGCCAGGTCACACTAGCGGGATTTGAGCAGTTCTTC

d_gene: TRBD2
j_gene: TRBJ2-7
abundance: few
v_gene: TRBV5-1
CDR3aa: CASKLAGGPGEQYF
CDR3nt: TGCGCCAGCAAACTAGCGGGAGGGCCCGGAGAGCAGTACTTC

d_gene: TRBD1
j_gene: TRBJ2-7
abundance: few
v_gene: TRBV4-2
CDR3aa: CASSQLNRGDWEQYF
CDR3nt: TGTGCCAGCAGCCAGCTTAACAGGGGTGATTGGGAGCAGTACTTC

d_gene: TRBD1
j_gene: TRBJ1-2
abundance: once
v_gene: TRBV5-1
CDR3aa: CASSLAQGADGYTF
CDR3nt: TGCGCCAGCAGCTTGGCCCAGGGGGCTGATGGCTACACCTTC

d_gene: -
j_gene: TRBJ2-7
abundance: -
v_gene: TRBV13
CDR3aa: CASTAHLGQGYEQYF
CDR3nt: TGTGCCAGCACCGCCCATCTGGGGCAGGGTTACGAGCAGTACTTC

d_gene: TRBD2
j_gene: TRBJ2-7
abundance: -
v_gene: TRBV28
CDR3aa: CASSLTSDLYEQYF
CDR3nt: TGTGCCAGCAGTTTGACTAGCGACCTCTACGAGCAGTACTTC

d_gene: -
j_gene: TRBJ1-1
abundance: -
v_gene: TRBV7-9
CDR3aa: CAIRRGNTEAFF
CDR3nt: TGTGCCATCCGACGGGGGAACACTGAAGCTTTCTTT

d_gene: -
j_gene: TRBJ2-7
abundance: -
v_gene: TRBV10-1
CDR3aa: CASSESTGSVGYEQYF
CDR3nt: TGCGCCAGCAGTGAGTCAACAGGTTCTGTTGGTTACGAGCAGTACTTC

d_gene: -
j_gene: TRBJ2-5
abundance: -
v_gene: TRBV29-1
CDR3aa: CSVEDREETQYF
CDR3nt: TGCAGCGTTGAAGATCGGGAAGAGACCCAGTACTTC

d_gene: -
j_gene: TRBJ1-3
abundance: -
v_gene: TRBV18
CDR3aa: CASSPVTVSGNTIYF
CDR3nt: TGTGCCAGCTCACCGGTTACAGTCTCTGGAAACACCATATATTTT

d_gene: TRBD2
j_gene: TRBJ2-1
abundance: few
v_gene: TRBV11-2
CDR3aa: CASSLGLRNEQFF
CDR3nt: TGTGCCAGCAGCTTGGGACTACGGAATGAGCAGTTCTTC

d_gene: TRBD1
j_gene: TRBJ1-2
abundance: -
v_gene: TRBV18
CDR3aa: CASSPGQGYGYTF
CDR3nt: TGTGCCAGCTCACCCGGACAGGGCTATGGCTACACCTTC

d_gene: TRBD2
j_gene: TRBJ2-1
abundance: -
v_gene: TRBV9
CDR3aa: CASSPSRGGGRNEQFF
CDR3nt: TGTGCCAGCAGCCCCTCGCGCGGGGGGGGTCGTAATGAGCAGTTCTTC

d_gene: -
j_gene: TRBJ1-4
abundance: -
v_gene: TRBV2
CDR3aa: CASSLQGRVEKLFF
CDR3nt: TGTGCCAGCAGCCTACAGGGTCGGGTTGAAAAACTGTTTTTT

d_gene: TRBD2
j_gene: TRBJ2-7
abundance: -
v_gene: TRBV5-4
CDR3aa: CASSWSSGSSYEQYF
CDR3nt: TGTGCCAGCAGCTGGAGTAGCGGGAGCTCCTACGAGCAGTACTTC

d_gene: TRBD2
j_gene: TRBJ2-3
abundance: once
v_gene: TRBV19
CDR3aa: CASSISSGGGTDTQYF
CDR3nt: TGTGCCAGTAGTATTTCTAGCGGGGGGGGCACAGATACGCAGTATTTT

d_gene: TRBD2
j_gene: TRBJ2-3
abundance: -
v_gene: TRBV5-1
CDR3aa: CASSLASGSPDTQYF
CDR3nt: TGCGCCAGCAGCTTGGCTAGCGGGAGCCCAGATACGCAGTATTTT

d_gene: -
j_gene: TRBJ1-5
abundance: -
v_gene: TRBV10-3
CDR3aa: CAISDSGGGSNQPQHF
CDR3nt: TGTGCCATCAGTGACTCGGGGGGGGGTAGCAATCAGCCCCAGCATTTT